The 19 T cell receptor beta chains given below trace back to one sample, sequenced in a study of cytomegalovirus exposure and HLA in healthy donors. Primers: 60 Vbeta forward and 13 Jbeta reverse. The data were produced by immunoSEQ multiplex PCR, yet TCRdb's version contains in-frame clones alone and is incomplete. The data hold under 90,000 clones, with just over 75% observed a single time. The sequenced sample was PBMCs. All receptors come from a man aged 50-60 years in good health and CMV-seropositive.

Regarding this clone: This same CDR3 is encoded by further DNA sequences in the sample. CDR3 protein: CASSPGGSTDTQYF. In DNA, the CDR3 is TGTGCCAGCAGCCCGGGGGGGTCCACAGATACGCAGTATTTT. The genes are TRBV7-8 and TRBJ2-3, with 8 bases fitting TRBD2. Trimming removed 5 bases from V and 2 bases from J; junction bases left unmatched: 3. Germline lookup yields CDR1 SGHVS and CDR2 FQNEAQ. The length of the CDR3 is 14 residues.

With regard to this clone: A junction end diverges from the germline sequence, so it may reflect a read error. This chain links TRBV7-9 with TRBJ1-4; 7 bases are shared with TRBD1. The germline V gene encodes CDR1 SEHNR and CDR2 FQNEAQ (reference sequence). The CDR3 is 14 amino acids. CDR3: CSSSSRGLVEKLFF. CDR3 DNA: TGTTCCAGCAGCAGCAGGGGGTTAGTTGAAAAACTGTTTTTT. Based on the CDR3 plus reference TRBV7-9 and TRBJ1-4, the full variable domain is DTGVSQNPRHKITKRGQNVTFRCDPISEHNRLYWYRQTLGQGPEFLTYFQNEAQLEKSRLLSDRFSAERPKGSFSTLEIQRTEQGDSAMYLCSSSSRGLVEKLFFGSGTQLSVL.

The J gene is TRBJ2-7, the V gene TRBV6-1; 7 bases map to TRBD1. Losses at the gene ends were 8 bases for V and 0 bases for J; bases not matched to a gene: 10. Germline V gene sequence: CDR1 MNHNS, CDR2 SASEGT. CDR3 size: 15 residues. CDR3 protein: CASSPGQRYSYEQYF. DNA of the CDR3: TGTGCCAGCTCACCGGGACAGAGATACTCCTACGAGCAGTACTTC.

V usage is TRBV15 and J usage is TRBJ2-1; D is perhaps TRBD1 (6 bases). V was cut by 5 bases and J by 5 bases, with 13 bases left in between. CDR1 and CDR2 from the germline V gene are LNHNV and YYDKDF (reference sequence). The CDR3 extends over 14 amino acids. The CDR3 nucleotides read TGTGCCACCAGCTTCCGGGACATCAACAATGAGCAGTTCTTC. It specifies CATSFRDINNEQFF.

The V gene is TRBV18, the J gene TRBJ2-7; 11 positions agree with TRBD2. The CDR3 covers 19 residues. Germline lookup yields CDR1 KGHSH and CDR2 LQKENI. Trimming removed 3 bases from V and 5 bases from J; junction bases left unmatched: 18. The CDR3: CASSPGGTSGSSMSDEQYF. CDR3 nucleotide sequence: TGTGCCAGCTCACCCGGTGGAACTAGCGGGAGCTCGATGTCGGACGAGCAGTACTTC.

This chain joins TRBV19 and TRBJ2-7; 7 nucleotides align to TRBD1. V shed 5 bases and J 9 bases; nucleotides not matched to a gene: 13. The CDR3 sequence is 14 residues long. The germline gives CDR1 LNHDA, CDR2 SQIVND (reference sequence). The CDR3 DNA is TGTGCCAGTAGTCGCCCCGGGACAGACGAAAGGCAGTACTTC. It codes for CASSRPGTDERQYF.

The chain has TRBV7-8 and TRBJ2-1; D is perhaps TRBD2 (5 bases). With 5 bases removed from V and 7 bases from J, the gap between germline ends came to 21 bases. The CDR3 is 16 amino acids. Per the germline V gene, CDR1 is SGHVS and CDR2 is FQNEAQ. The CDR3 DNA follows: TGTGCCAGCAGCATGGCCCGACTACCACGGGCTAATGAGCAGTTCTTC. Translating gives CASSMARLPRANEQFF.

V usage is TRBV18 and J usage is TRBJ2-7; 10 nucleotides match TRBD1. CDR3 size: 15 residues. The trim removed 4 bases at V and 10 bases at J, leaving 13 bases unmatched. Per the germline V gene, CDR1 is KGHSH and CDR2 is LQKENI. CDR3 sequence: CASSRQGQGLGDQYF. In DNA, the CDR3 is TGTGCCAGCTCACGCCAGGGACAGGGGCTAGGTGACCAGTACTTC.

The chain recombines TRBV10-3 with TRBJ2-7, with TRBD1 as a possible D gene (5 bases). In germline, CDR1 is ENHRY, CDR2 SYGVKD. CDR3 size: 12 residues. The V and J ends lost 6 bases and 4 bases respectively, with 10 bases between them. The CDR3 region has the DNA TGTGCCATCAGCACCAGGGATTACGAGCAGTACTTC. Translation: CAISTRDYEQYF.

The CDR3 DNA reads TGTGCCAGCAGCCAAGGGTTGAGGACAGATACGCAGTATTTT. It encodes CASSQGLRTDTQYF. This sequence joins TRBV14 and TRBJ2-3; D gene ambiguous. With 1 base removed from V and 3 bases from J, the gap between germline ends came to 8 bases. The CDR3 sequence is 14 residues long. Germline V lookup: CDR1 SGHDN, CDR2 FVKESK.

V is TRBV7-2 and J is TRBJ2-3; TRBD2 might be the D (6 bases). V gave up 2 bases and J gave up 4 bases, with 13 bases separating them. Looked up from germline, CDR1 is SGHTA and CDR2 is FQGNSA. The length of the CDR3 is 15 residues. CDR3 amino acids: CASSLSRGGADTQYF. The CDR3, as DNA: TGTGCCAGCAGCTTATCCCGGGGCGGGGCAGATACGCAGTATTTT.

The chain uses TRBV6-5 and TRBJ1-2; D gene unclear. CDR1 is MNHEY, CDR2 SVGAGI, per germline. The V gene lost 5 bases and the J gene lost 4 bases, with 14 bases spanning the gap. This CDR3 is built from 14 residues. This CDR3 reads CASSPKIGLYGYTF. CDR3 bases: TGTGCCAGCAGTCCCAAGATTGGGCTCTATGGCTACACCTTC.

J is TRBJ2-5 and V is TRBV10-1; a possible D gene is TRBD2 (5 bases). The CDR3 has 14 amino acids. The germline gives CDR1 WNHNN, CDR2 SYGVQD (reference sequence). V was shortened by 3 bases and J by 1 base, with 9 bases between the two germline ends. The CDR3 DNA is TGCGCCAGCAGTGATGGCGGGTTCCAAGAGACCCAGTACTTC. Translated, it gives CASSDGGFQETQYF.

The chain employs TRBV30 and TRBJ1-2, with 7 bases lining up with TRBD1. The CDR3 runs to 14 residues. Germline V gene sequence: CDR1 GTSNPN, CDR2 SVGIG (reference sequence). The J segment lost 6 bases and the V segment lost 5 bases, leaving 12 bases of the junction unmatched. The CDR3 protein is CAWDQGQSPNGYTF. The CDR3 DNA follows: TGTGCCTGGGACCAGGGACAGTCCCCAAATGGCTACACCTTC.

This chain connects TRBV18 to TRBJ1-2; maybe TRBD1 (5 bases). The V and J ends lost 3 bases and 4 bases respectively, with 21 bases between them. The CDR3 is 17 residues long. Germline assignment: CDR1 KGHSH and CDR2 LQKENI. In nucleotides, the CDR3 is TGTGCCAGCTCACCGGGAAGTGGGAAGCAGGGCGGCTATGGCTACACCTTC. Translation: CASSPGSGKQGGYGYTF.

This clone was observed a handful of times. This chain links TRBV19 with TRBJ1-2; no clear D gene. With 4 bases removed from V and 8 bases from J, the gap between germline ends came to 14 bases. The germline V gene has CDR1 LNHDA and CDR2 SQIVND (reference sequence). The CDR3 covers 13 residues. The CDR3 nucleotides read TGTGCCAGTAGTAGTGCTGGGTTGGGCGGCTACACCTTC. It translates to CASSSAGLGGYTF.

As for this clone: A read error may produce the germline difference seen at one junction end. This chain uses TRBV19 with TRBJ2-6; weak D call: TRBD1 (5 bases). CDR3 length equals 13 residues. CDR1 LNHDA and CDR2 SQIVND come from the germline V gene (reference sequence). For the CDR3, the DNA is TGTGCCAGTACTAACTCTGGGGCCAACGGCCTGACTTTC. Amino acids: CASTNSGANGLTF.

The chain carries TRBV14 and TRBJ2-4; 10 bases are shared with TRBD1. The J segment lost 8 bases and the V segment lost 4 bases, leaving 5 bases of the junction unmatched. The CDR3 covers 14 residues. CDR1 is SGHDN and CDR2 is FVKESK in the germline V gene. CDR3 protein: CASSRQGAGDIQYF. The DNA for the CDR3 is TGTGCCAGCAGCCGACAGGGGGCTGGAGACATTCAGTACTTC.

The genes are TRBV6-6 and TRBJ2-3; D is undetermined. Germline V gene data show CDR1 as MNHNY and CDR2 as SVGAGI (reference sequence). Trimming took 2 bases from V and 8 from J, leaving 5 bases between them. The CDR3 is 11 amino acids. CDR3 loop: CASSYPGTQYF. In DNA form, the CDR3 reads TGTGCCAGCAGTTACCCCGGTACGCAGTATTTT.